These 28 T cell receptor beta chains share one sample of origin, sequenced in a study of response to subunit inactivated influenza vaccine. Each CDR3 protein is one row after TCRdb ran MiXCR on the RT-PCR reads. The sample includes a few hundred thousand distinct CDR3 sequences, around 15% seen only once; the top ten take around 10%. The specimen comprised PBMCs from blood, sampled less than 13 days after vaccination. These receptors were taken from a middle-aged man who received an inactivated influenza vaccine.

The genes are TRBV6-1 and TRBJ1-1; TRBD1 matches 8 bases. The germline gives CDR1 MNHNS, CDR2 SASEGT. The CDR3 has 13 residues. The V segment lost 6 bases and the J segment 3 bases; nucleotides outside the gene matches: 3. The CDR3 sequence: CASRQQGDTEAFF. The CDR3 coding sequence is TGTGCCAGCAGGCAACAGGGGGACACTGAAGCTTTCTTT.

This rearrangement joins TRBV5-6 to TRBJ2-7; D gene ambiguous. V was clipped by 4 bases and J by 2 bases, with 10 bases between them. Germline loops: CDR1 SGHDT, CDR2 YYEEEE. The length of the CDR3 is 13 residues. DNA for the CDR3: TGTGCCAGCAGCAAAGGACCAGCCTACGAGCAGTACTTC. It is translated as CASSKGPAYEQYF.

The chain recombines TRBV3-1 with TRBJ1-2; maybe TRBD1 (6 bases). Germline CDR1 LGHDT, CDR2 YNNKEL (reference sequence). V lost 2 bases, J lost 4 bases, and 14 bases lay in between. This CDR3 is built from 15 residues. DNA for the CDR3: TGTGCCAGCAGCCAACGCGCGGGGGCCCTCTATGGCTACACCTTC. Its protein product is CASSQRAGALYGYTF.

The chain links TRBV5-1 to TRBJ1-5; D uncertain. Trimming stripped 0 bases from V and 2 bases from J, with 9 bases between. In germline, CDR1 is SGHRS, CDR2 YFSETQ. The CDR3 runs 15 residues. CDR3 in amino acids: CASSLAPAGNQPQHF. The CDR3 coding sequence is TGCGCCAGCAGCTTGGCCCCGGCAGGCAATCAGCCCCAGCATTTT.

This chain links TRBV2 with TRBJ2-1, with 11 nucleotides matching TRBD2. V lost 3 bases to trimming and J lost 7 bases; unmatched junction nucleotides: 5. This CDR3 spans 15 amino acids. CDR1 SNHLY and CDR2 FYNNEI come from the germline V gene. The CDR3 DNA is TGTGCCAGCAGTGATCTGGCTAGCGGGGGGAATGAGCAGTTCTTC. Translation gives CASSDLASGGNEQFF.

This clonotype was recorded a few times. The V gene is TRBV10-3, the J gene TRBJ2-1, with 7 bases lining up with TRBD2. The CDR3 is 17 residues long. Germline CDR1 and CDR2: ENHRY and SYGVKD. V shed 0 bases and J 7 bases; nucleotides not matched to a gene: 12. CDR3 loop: CAISESFGGGPQNEQFF. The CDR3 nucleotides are TGTGCCATCAGTGAGTCCTTTGGGGGAGGGCCGCAAAATGAGCAGTTCTTC.

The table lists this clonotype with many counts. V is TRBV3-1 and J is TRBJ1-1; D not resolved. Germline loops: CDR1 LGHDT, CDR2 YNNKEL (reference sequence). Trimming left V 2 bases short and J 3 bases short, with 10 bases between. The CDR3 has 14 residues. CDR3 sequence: CASSQLQLDTEAFF. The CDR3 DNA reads TGTGCCAGCAGCCAATTACAGCTGGACACTGAAGCTTTCTTT.

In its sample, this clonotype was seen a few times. The CDR3 is CASSPRTGVGEETQYF. CDR3 coding DNA: TGCGCCAGCAGCCCTCGGACCGGCGTAGGGGAAGAGACCCAGTACTTC. The rearrangement links TRBV5-1 to TRBJ2-5, with D perhaps matching TRBD1 (5 bases). This CDR3 contains 16 residues. Germline CDR1 is SGHRS and CDR2 is YFSETQ. Trimming took 4 bases from V and 3 from J, leaving 19 bases between them.

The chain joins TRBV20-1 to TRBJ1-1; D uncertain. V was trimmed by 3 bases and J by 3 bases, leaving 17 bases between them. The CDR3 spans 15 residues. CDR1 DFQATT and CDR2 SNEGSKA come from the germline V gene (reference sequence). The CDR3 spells CSARGPGISYTEAFF. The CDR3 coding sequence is TGCAGTGCTAGGGGTCCGGGGATATCGTACACTGAAGCTTTCTTT.

The CDR3, as DNA: TGTGCCAGCAGTTTATCCAGGGAGAACGAGCAGTACTTC. Translated: CASSLSRENEQYF. The chain employs TRBV27 and TRBJ2-7; D may be TRBD1 or TRBD2 (5 bases each). The CDR3 sequence is 13 residues long. Trimming removed 0 bases at V and 5 bases at J, with 8 bases between. The germline gives CDR1 MNHEY, CDR2 SMNVEV (reference sequence).

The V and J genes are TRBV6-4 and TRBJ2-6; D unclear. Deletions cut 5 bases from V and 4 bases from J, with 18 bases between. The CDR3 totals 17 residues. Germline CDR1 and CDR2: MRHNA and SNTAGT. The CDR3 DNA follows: TGTGCCAGCAGTCAATATCATAGACTTAGCGGGGCCAACGTCCTGACTTTC. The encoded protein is CASSQYHRLSGANVLTF.

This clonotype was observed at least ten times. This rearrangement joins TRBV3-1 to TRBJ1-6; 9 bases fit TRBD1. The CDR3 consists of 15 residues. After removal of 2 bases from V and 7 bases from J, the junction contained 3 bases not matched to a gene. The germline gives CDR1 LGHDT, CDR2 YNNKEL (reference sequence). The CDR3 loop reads CASSQIGQGNSPLHF. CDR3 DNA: TGTGCCAGCAGCCAAATAGGACAGGGGAATTCACCCCTCCACTTT.

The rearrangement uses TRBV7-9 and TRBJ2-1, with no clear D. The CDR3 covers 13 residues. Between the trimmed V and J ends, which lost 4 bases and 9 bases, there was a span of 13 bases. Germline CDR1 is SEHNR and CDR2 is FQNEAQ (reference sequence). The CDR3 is CASSSSRALEQFF. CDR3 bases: TGTGCCAGCAGCTCATCCCGGGCCCTTGAGCAGTTCTTC. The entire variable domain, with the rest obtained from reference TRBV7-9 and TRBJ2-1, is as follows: DTGVSQNPRHKITKRGQNVTFRCDPISEHNRLYWYRQTLGQGPEFLTYFQNEAQLEKSRLLSDRFSAERPKGSFSTLEIQRTEQGDSAMYLCASSSSRALEQFFGPGTRLTVL.

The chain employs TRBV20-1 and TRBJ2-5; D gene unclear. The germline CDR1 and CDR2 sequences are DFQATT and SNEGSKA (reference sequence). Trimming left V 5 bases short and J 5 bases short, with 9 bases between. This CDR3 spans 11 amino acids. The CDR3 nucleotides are TGCAGTGCTGCCCTTTTTGAGACCCAGTACTTC. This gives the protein CSAALFETQYF.

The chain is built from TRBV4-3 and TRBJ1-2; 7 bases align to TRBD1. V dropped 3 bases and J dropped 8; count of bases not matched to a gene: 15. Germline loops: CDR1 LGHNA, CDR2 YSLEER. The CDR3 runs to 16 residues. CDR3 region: CASSHPRQGGRGGYTF. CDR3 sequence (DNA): TGCGCCAGCAGCCATCCCCGACAGGGAGGGAGGGGCGGCTACACCTTC.

CDR3 DNA sequence: TGTGCCAGCAAACGGACAGGGTCACTGTTATTCGATGAGCAGTTCTTC. This sequence encodes CASKRTGSLLFDEQFF. V gene TRBV6-1 combines with J gene TRBJ2-1; TRBD1 matches 8 bases. The CDR3 covers 16 residues. Per germline, CDR1 MNHNS and CDR2 SASEGT. V lost 7 bases to trimming and J lost 8 bases; unmatched junction nucleotides: 16.

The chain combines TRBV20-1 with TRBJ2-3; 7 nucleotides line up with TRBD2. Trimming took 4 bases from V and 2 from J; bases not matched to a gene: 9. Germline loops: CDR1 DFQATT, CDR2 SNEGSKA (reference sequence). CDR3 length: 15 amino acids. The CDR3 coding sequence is TGCAGTGCTACCGGCACTAGCGCAACCACAGATACGCAGTATTTT. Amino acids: CSATGTSATTDTQYF.

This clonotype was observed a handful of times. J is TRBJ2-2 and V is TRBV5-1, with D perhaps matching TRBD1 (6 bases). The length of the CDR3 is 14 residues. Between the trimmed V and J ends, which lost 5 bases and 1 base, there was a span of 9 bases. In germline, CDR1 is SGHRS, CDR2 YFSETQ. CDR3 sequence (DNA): TGCGCCAGCAGTAACAGGGAGAACACCGGGGAGCTGTTTTTT. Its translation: CASSNRENTGELFF.

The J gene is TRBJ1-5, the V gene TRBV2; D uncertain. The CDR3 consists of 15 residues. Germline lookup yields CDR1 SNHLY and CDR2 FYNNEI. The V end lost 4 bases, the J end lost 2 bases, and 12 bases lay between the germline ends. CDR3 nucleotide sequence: TGTGCCAGCAGTGGTGCAGAAAGGGGCAATCAGCCCCAGCATTTT. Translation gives CASSGAERGNQPQHF.

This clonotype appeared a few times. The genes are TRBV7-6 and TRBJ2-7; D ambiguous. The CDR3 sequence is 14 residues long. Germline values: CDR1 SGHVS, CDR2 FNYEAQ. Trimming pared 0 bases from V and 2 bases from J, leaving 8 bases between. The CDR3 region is CASSLAEGPYEQYF. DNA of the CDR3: TGTGCCAGCAGCTTAGCGGAAGGGCCCTACGAGCAGTACTTC.

For the CDR3, the DNA is TGTGCCAGCAGTAATCTAGCGGGGAATGAGCAGTTCTTC. It is translated as CASSNLAGNEQFF. V and J are TRBV6-6 and TRBJ2-1, with 9 bases that match TRBD2. From germline, CDR1 is MNHNY and CDR2 SVGAGI (reference sequence). The length of the CDR3 is 13 residues. The ends lost 5 bases at V and 7 bases at J; junction bases unmatched: 3.

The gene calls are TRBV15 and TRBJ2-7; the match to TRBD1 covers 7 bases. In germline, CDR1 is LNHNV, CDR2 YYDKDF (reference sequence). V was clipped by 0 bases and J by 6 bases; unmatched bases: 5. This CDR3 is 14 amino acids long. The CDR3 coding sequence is TGTGCCACCAGCAGAGATAGGGGACAGCGCGAGCAGTACTTC. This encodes CATSRDRGQREQYF. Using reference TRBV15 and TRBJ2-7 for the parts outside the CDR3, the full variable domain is DAMVIQNPRYQVTQFGKPVTLSCSQTLNHNVMYWYQQKSSQAPKLLFHYYDKDFNNEADTPDNFQSRRPNTSFCFLDIRSPGLGDTAMYLCATSRDRGQREQYFGPGTRLTVT.

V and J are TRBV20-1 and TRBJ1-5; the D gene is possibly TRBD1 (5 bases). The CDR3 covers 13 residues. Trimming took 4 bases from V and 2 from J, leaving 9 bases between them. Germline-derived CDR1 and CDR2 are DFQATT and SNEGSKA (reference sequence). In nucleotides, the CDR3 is TGCAGTGCTATGGCACAGGGCAATCAGCCCCAGCATTTT. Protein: CSAMAQGNQPQHF.

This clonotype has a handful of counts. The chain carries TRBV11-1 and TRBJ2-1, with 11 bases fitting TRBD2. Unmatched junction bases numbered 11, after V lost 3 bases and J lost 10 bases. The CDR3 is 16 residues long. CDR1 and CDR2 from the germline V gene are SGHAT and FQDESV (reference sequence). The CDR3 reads CASSFVGTSGDLEQFF. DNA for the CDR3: TGTGCCAGCAGCTTTGTGGGGACTAGCGGTGATTTGGAGCAGTTCTTC.

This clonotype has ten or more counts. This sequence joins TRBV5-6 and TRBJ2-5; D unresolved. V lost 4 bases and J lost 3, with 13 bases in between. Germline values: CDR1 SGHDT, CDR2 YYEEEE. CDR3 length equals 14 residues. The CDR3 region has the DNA TGTGCCAGCAGCCCATGGACCGGTGAAGAGACCCAGTACTTC. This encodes CASSPWTGEETQYF.

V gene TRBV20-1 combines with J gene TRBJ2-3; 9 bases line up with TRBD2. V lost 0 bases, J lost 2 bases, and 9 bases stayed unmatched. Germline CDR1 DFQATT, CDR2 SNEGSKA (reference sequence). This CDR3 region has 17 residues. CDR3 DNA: TGCAGTGCTAGAGATCTTGGGCTAGCGGGGTACACAGATACGCAGTATTTT. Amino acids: CSARDLGLAGYTDTQYF.

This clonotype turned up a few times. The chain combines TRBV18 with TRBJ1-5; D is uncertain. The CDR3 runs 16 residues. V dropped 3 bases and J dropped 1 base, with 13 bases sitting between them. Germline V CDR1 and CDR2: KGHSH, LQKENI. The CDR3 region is CASSPTAGESNQPQHF. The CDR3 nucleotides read TGTGCCAGCTCACCCACGGCCGGGGAGAGCAATCAGCCCCAGCATTTT.

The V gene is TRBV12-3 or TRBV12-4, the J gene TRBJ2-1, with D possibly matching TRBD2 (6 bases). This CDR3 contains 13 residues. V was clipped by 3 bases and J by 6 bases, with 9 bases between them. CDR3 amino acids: CASSFGGSNEQFF. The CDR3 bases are TGTGCCAGCAGTTTTGGAGGGTCCAATGAGCAGTTCTTC.